Listed below are T cell receptor beta chains from one sample, sequenced in a study of cytomegalovirus exposure and HLA in healthy donors. The assay was immunoSEQ multiplex PCR, and TCRdb's table has in-frame clones only and misses some. The repertoire includes over 200,000 clones, less than 85% of them detected once, and around 5.6% sits in the top ten. What was sequenced was PBMCs. Every receptor here comes from a woman younger than 30 in good health and CMV-seronegative. Both conserved end residues are part of each CDR3. A D gene is named only where the DNA matches it firmly. Where a row states a size, it is once, few, many or the class of an expanded clone; other rows omit it.

>NA|TRBV27|TRBJ1-1|NA
TGTGCCAGCACCCTGGGACTGGGCACTGAAGCTTTCTTT
CASTLGLGTEAFF
>TRBD1|TRBV5-5|TRBJ2-7|NA
TGTGCCAGCATCCCGGGGCAGGGGGTCTACGAGCAGTACTTC
CASIPGQGVYEQYF
>TRBD1|TRBV4-1|TRBJ2-5|NA
TGCGCCAGCAGCCTCCAGGACAGGGGAGGAGAGACCCAGTACTTC
CASSLQDRGGETQYF
>NA|TRBV5-5|TRBJ2-2|NA
TGTGCCATCGATAATTCGGACACCGGGGAGCTGTTTTTT
CAIDNSDTGELFF
>NA|TRBV5-1|TRBJ2-5|NA
TGCGCCAGCAGCTTAACAGGATCCGGGGAAGAGACCCAGTACTTC
CASSLTGSGEETQYF
>NA|TRBV2|TRBJ2-7|NA
TGTGCCAGCAGTGAAGCGGGGGGCGGGATAGGGAAGCAGTACTTC
CASSEAGGGIGKQYF
>TRBD2|TRBV6-6|TRBJ2-1|NA
TGTGCCAGCAGTAGCGGGAGGGCCTACAATGAGCAGTTCTTC
CASSSGRAYNEQFF
>NA|TRBV6-5|TRBJ2-7|NA
TGTGCCAGCAGTTACTCAGGGGGAAGCTCCTACGAGCAGTACTTC
CASSYSGGSSYEQYF
>NA|TRBV25-1|TRBJ1-1|few
TGTGCCAGCAGTGTAGGGAGAATCGCTGAAGCTTTCTTT
CASSVGRIAEAFF
>NA|TRBV2|TRBJ1-1|NA
TGTGCCAGCAGTGAAAGGCTGTTAGAAGCTTTCTTT
CASSERLLEAFF
>TRBD2|TRBV5-4|TRBJ2-1|NA
TGTGCCAGCAGCCGAGGGACTAGCGGGTTCTCCTACAATGAGCAGTTCTTC
CASSRGTSGFSYNEQFF
>TRBD2|TRBV4-1|TRBJ2-3|NA
TGCGCCAGCAGCCAGGGTGGACTAGCGGGGGTCACAGATACGCAGTATTTT
CASSQGGLAGVTDTQYF
>NA|TRBV10-2|TRBJ2-7|once
TGCGCCAGCACCCCGGGGTACGAGCAGTACTTC
CASTPGYEQYF
>TRBD1|TRBV5-8|TRBJ1-2|once
TGTGCCAGCAGCTTGGGCCAGGGGGCCTATGGCTACACCTTC
CASSLGQGAYGYTF
>NA|TRBV4-2|TRBJ2-3|NA
TGTGCCAGCAGCCAAGATAGGTCAGATACGCAGTATTTT
CASSQDRSDTQYF
>NA|TRBV6-5|TRBJ2-7|few
TGTGCCAGCAAGCCTGGACGTTCCTACGAGCAGTACTTC
CASKPGRSYEQYF
>NA|TRBV28|TRBJ1-2|NA
TGTGCCAGCAGTTTATCGGGGACACCAGCTAACTATGGCTACACCTTC
CASSLSGTPANYGYTF
>TRBD1|TRBV30|TRBJ2-5|NA
TGTGCCTGGGTGCCGGGTGCAGGGGGTTCGGAGACCCAGTACTTC
CAWVPGAGGSETQYF